These 2 T cell receptor beta chains were all obtained from the same sample, sequenced in a study of T-cell memory formation after mild COVID-19. TCRdb recomputed calls from the 5' RACE reads with MiXCR, one row per CDR3 protein. The repertoire holds 110,000 or so distinct CDR3 sequences, 22% seen once, with around 41% in the top ten. Sequencing was performed on PBMCs or a T cell subset sorted from them (not recorded which). These receptors came from a man between 18 and 35 years old who had mild COVID-19 (a few samples of this study predate the infection). Cell type and time point are not known.

This clonotype has only a few counts. V is TRBV4-3 and J is TRBJ1-2; TRBD1 might be the D (6 bases). Germline loops: CDR1 LGHNA, CDR2 YSLEER. Deletions cut 4 bases from V and 3 bases from J, with 18 bases between. CDR3 size: 16 residues. CDR3 sequence reads: CASSPGAKWRDYGYTF. In nucleotides, the CDR3 is TGCGCCAGCAGCCCAGGGGCGAAGTGGCGGGACTATGGCTACACCTTC.

This clonotype appeared a few times. The chain couples TRBV4-3 to TRBJ2-3, with D perhaps assigned TRBD1 or TRBD2 (5 bases each). This CDR3 is built from 19 residues. Trimming cost V 0 bases and J 1 base, with 20 bases left between them. Germline V gene sequence: CDR1 LGHNA, CDR2 YSLEER. CDR3 sequence: CASSQDGADGLPGTDTQYF. The CDR3 coding sequence is TGCGCCAGCAGCCAAGATGGGGCGGACGGACTCCCGGGCACAGATACGCAGTATTTT.